The 22 T cell receptor beta chains below come from one sample, sequenced in a study of cytomegalovirus exposure and HLA in healthy donors. With 60 Vbeta and 13 Jbeta primers, the PCR was carried out. Libraries were prepared by immunoSEQ multiplex PCR; TCRdb keeps only in-frame clonotypes and omits some of them. The table lists around 140,000 clones, approximately 64% of them singletons. Sequenced sample: PBMCs. These receptors originate from a woman aged 40 to 49 in good health and CMV-seronegative.

This chain uses TRBV30 with TRBJ1-2, with D perhaps TRBD1 (5 bases). Trimming shortened V by 3 bases and J by 1 base, and 6 bases separated the two germline ends. The V gene's germline CDR1 is GTSNPN and CDR2 SVGIG (reference sequence). The CDR3 sequence is 12 residues long. The CDR3 region is CAWRGGNYGYTF. The CDR3, as DNA: TGTGCCTGGAGGGGGGGTAACTATGGCTACACCTTC.

The chain employs TRBV27 and TRBJ1-5; no firm D call. The CDR3 is made up of 14 amino acids. CDR1 MNHEY and CDR2 SMNVEV come from the germline V gene (reference sequence). V was shortened by 5 bases and J by 0 bases, with 8 bases between the two germline ends. The CDR3 loop reads CASSRDYSNQPQHF. In DNA form, the CDR3 reads TGTGCCAGCAGTAGAGACTATAGCAATCAGCCCCAGCATTTT.

The rearrangement joins TRBV7-3 to TRBJ2-3; 7 bases match TRBD1. V shed 4 bases, J shed 0 bases, and the junction held 1 base outside the gene matches. The length of the CDR3 is 14 residues. CDR1 and CDR2 from the germline V gene are SGHTA and FQGTGA. CDR3 in amino acids: CASSSGGSTDTQYF. In DNA, the CDR3 is TGTGCCAGCAGCTCAGGGGGTAGCACAGATACGCAGTATTTT.

The chain joins TRBV4-2 to TRBJ1-2, with D perhaps matching TRBD1 (5 bases). V was clipped by 4 bases and J by 4 bases, with 13 bases between them. This CDR3 is built from 14 residues. Germline lookup yields CDR1 LGHNA and CDR2 YNFKEQ. The CDR3 nucleotides read TGTGCCAGCAGCCCCGGGGGTTACGGCTATGGCTACACCTTC. Protein sequence: CASSPGGYGYGYTF.

This sequence joins TRBV4-3 and TRBJ2-7; D uncertain. The CDR3 totals 14 residues. The V end was cut by 1 base, the J end by 0 bases, with 7 bases between. The germline CDR1 and CDR2 sequences are LGHNA and YSLEER. The CDR3 protein is CASSQVRSSYEQYF. CDR3 DNA: TGCGCCAGCAGCCAAGTAAGGAGCTCCTACGAGCAGTACTTC.

The chain is built from TRBV5-5 and TRBJ1-2, with 7 bases identical to TRBD1. Trimming cost V 4 bases and J 4 bases; bases outside gene matches: 10. CDR1 SGHKS and CDR2 YYEKEE come from the germline V gene (reference sequence). The CDR3 length is 15 residues. CDR3: CASSPTTGQIYGYTF. The CDR3, as DNA: TGTGCCAGCAGCCCTACCACGGGACAGATCTATGGCTACACCTTC.

The chain links TRBV19 to TRBJ1-1, with a tentative D call TRBD1 (5 bases). This CDR3 has 13 residues. Germline V lookup: CDR1 LNHDA, CDR2 SQIVND (reference sequence). Trimming stripped 6 bases from V and 1 base from J, with 9 bases between. The CDR3 DNA reads TGTGCCAGTAGACCCCAGGGGAACACTGAAGCTTTCTTT. This codes for CASRPQGNTEAFF.

The table lists this clone with a few counts. The chain is built from TRBV4-2 and TRBJ2-1; 7 bases are shared with TRBD2. The CDR3 extends over 16 amino acids. Germline trimming cut 1 base from V and 2 bases from J; bases unmatched to any gene: 5. The germline gives CDR1 LGHNA, CDR2 YNFKEQ. CDR3 residues: CASSQGDGGTYNEQFF. As DNA, the CDR3 is TGTGCCAGCAGCCAAGGAGACGGGGGGACCTACAATGAGCAGTTCTTC.

This clone was recorded only once. The chain is built from TRBV2 and TRBJ2-3; 9 positions agree with TRBD2. The V segment lost 10 bases and the J segment 4 bases; nucleotides outside the gene matches: 9. The germline gives CDR1 SNHLY, CDR2 FYNNEI. This CDR3 has 14 residues. The CDR3 region is CAIRAGGRADTQYF. Written as DNA, the CDR3 is TGTGCCATCCGAGCGGGGGGCAGGGCAGATACGCAGTATTTT.

V is TRBV10-3 and J is TRBJ1-1; D call uncertain. The CDR3 loop spans 13 amino acids. Germline CDR1 ENHRY, CDR2 SYGVKD. Trimming removed 2 bases at V and 2 bases at J, with 6 bases between. DNA for the CDR3: TGTGCCATCAGTGAGGCAGGAAACACTGAAGCTTTCTTT. Translated, it gives CAISEAGNTEAFF.

The chain recombines TRBV10-3 with TRBJ1-6; tentatively, D is TRBD1 (6 bases). The CDR3 is made up of 14 amino acids. The germline V gene encodes CDR1 ENHRY and CDR2 SYGVKD. V gave up 3 bases and J gave up 9 bases, with 12 bases separating them. The CDR3 nucleotides are TGTGCCATCAGTGATCGGGACATGGGTTCACCCCTCCACTTT. This encodes CAISDRDMGSPLHF.

The chain links TRBV5-1 to TRBJ1-2, with D possibly being TRBD1 (5 bases). The CDR3 totals 14 residues. V shed 6 bases and J shed 6 bases, with 18 bases lying between them. From germline, CDR1 is SGHRS and CDR2 YFSETQ. CDR3 sequence: CASMRGGTSDGYTF. Written as DNA, the CDR3 is TGCGCCAGCATGCGGGGAGGGACTTCGGATGGCTACACCTTC. The variable domain in full, completed from reference TRBV5-1 and TRBJ1-2, reads KAGVTQTPRYLIKTRGQQVTLSCSPISGHRSVSWYQQTPGQGLQFLFEYFSETQRNKGNFPGRFSGRQFSNSRSEMNVSTLELGDSALYLCASMRGGTSDGYTFGSGTRLTVV.

This clone showed up just a few times. The chain carries TRBV7-9 and TRBJ1-1; D uncertain. The CDR3 is 13 amino acids. Trimming removed 6 bases from V and 0 bases from J, with 8 bases in between. CDR1 and CDR2 from the germline V gene are SEHNR and FQNEAQ (reference sequence). In DNA, the CDR3 is TGTGCCAGCAGAGCTGAGTTGAACACTGAAGCTTTCTTT. As protein: CASRAELNTEAFF.

V usage is TRBV5-1 and J usage is TRBJ1-3; D is ambiguous. This CDR3 contains 16 residues. V lost 3 bases and J lost 0, with 13 bases in between. Per germline, CDR1 SGHRS and CDR2 YFSETQ. This CDR3 reads CASSSLDGDSGNTIYF. In nucleotides, the CDR3 is TGCGCCAGCAGCTCCCTAGACGGCGACTCTGGAAACACCATATATTTT.

This clone showed up just once. This chain uses TRBV4-1 with TRBJ1-5, with 7 bases that match TRBD1. Germline V lookup: CDR1 MGHRA, CDR2 YSYEKL. The CDR3 is made up of 16 amino acids. J lost 0 bases, V lost 6 bases, and 8 bases had no gene match. The CDR3 here is CASSPDRDYSNQPQHF. The CDR3 DNA reads TGCGCCAGCAGTCCTGACAGGGATTATAGCAATCAGCCCCAGCATTTT.

J is TRBJ1-2 and V is TRBV10-2; the match to TRBD1 covers 8 bases. The CDR3 length is 12 residues. Germline loops: CDR1 WSHSY, CDR2 SAAADI. V lost 6 bases to trimming and J lost 8 bases; unmatched junction nucleotides: 5. CDR3 sequence: CASRETGEGYTF. CDR3 sequence (DNA): TGCGCCAGCAGAGAGACAGGGGAGGGCTACACCTTC.

The chain is built from TRBV6-4 and TRBJ1-2, with D perhaps matching TRBD1 (5 bases). V gave up 6 bases and J gave up 6 bases, with 14 bases separating them. The CDR3 loop spans 13 amino acids. Germline CDR1 is MRHNA and CDR2 is SNTAGT. As DNA, the CDR3 is TGTGCCAGCAGGGGAGGGGATACCCATGGCTACACCTTC. Amino acids: CASRGGDTHGYTF.

The genes are TRBV2 and TRBJ2-2; D unresolved. This CDR3 has 13 amino acids. CDR1 and CDR2 from the germline V gene are SNHLY and FYNNEI. V lost 2 bases to trimming and J lost 7 bases, with 8 bases between them. CDR3 nucleotides: TGTGCCAGCAGTGAATTGGGCAACGGGGAGCTGTTTTTT. Protein: CASSELGNGELFF.

This clone has more than one count but fewer than ten. This chain joins TRBV6-1 and TRBJ1-5; weak D call: TRBD1 (5 bases). The germline V gene encodes CDR1 MNHNS and CDR2 SASEGT. The CDR3 contains 16 residues. The V end was cut by 3 bases, the J end by 0 bases, with 12 bases between. The DNA for the CDR3 is TGTGCCAGCAGTGATTCGGGGGGTTATAGCAATCAGCCCCAGCATTTT. Translation gives CASSDSGGYSNQPQHF.

The chain employs TRBV9 and TRBJ1-1; D remains ambiguous. This CDR3 is built from 14 residues. CDR1 is SGDLS, CDR2 YYNGEE, per germline. V was cut by 2 bases and J by 0 bases, with 8 bases left in between. For the CDR3, the DNA is TGTGCCAGCAGCGTCAAACAGATGAACACTGAAGCTTTCTTT. Encoded protein: CASSVKQMNTEAFF. Full variable domain (missing parts from reference TRBV9 and TRBJ1-1): DSGVTQTPKHLITATGQRVTLRCSPRSGDLSVYWYQQSLDQGLQFLIQYYNGEERAKGNILERFSAQQFPDLHSELNLSSLELGDSALYFCASSVKQMNTEAFFGQGTRLTVV.

The chain couples TRBV29-1 to TRBJ2-1; D perhaps matches TRBD1 (6 bases). Looked up from germline, CDR1 is SQVTM and CDR2 is ANQGSEA. This CDR3 has 13 amino acids. The V and J ends lost 3 bases and 10 bases respectively, with 16 bases between them. Here the CDR3 DNA reads TGCAGCGTTGAGGAGTCACAGGGCTTGGAGCAGTTCTTC. This codes for CSVEESQGLEQFF.

This chain links TRBV7-6 with TRBJ2-1; D is uncertain. Germline V gene sequence: CDR1 SGHVS, CDR2 FNYEAQ. The V end was cut by 8 bases, the J end by 6 bases, with 11 bases between. There are 12 residues in the CDR3. CDR3 sequence reads: CASGLSGNEQFF. DNA of the CDR3: TGTGCCAGCGGATTATCAGGCAATGAGCAGTTCTTC.